This T cell receptor (beta chain) was recorded in a study of T cells after yellow fever vaccination. Study-wide context: The authors prepared low-cell-number fractions using SMART-Seq v4 Ultra Low Input.

UMIs and a universal primer site were added when TCR cDNA was made by 5'RACE template switching. Each CDR3 protein is one row after TCRdb ran MiXCR on the 5' RACE reads. The table records just under 600,000 distinct CDR3 sequences, about 13% of them present only once. Trimming took 4 bases from V and 0 from J, leaving 12 bases between them. The CDR3 runs 15 residues. The starting material was PBMCs, obtained on the day of the yellow fever booster vaccination. The source is a man younger than 45 who received the YFV17D yellow fever vaccine. This chain joins TRBV12-3 or TRBV12-4 and TRBJ1-1, with unresolved D. The CDR3 sequence: CASSSPTGMNTEAFF. The CDR3 nucleotides are TGTGCCAGCAGTTCCCCGACGGGCATGAACACTGAAGCTTTCTTT.